Listed here are 5 T cell receptor beta chains from one sample, sequenced in a study of blood T cell repertoires in COVID-19. Sequencing used immunoSEQ multiplex PCR; TCRdb keeps in-frame clones, though not all of them. The sample contains tens of thousands of clones, 88% of which appear only once. Source material: peripheral blood. The receptor set was obtained from a human donor with active COVID-19. The donor label of this sample is uncertain.

CDR3: CASSKSGDEQFF. Here the CDR3 DNA reads TGTGCCAGCAGCAAAAGCGGGGATGAGCAGTTCTTC. This chain links TRBV7-2 with TRBJ2-1, with 7 positions matching TRBD2. Germline V gene data show CDR1 as SGHTA and CDR2 as FQGNSA. The CDR3 runs 12 residues. The ends lost 5 bases at V and 8 bases at J; junction bases unmatched: 3.

The CDR3 DNA is TGCGCCAGCAGCCCAGATCGATACGGGGAGCTGTTTTTT. Translated, it gives CASSPDRYGELFF. J is TRBJ2-2 and V is TRBV10-1; the D is unclear. Germline V CDR1 and CDR2: WNHNN, SYGVQD (reference sequence). Trimming stripped 6 bases from V and 7 bases from J, with 12 bases between. The CDR3 runs 13 residues.

This chain links TRBV24-1 with TRBJ2-3, with 7 bases aligning to TRBD1. This CDR3 region has 15 residues. From germline, CDR1 is KGHDR and CDR2 SFDVKD. V trimming: 3 bases; J trimming: 2 bases; junction bases outside the gene matches: 4. The CDR3 here is CATSDTGAATDTQYF. Here the CDR3 DNA reads TGTGCCACCAGTGATACAGGGGCCGCCACAGATACGCAGTATTTT.

The chain uses TRBV12-3 or TRBV12-4 and TRBJ1-1; D uncertain. This CDR3 region has 11 residues. Trimming removed 5 bases at V and 12 bases at J, with 13 bases between. CDR3 in DNA: TGTGCCAGCAGTCAACAGTTAAGCACTTTCTTT. This gives the protein CASSQQLSTFF.

This sequence joins TRBV7-2 and TRBJ2-1; weak D call: TRBD2 (7 bases). Germline assignment: CDR1 SGHTA and CDR2 FQGNSA. CDR3 length equals 14 residues. Trimming took 0 bases from V and 9 from J, leaving 12 bases between them. CDR3 bases: TGTGCCAGCAGCTTAGCGGGGGGGCTTAGTGAGCAGTTCTTC. Translating it yields CASSLAGGLSEQFF. Full variable domain (missing parts from reference TRBV7-2 and TRBJ2-1): GAGVSQSPSNKVTEKGKDVELRCDPISGHTALYWYRQSLGQGLEFLIYFQGNSAPDKSGLPSDRFSAERTGGSVSTLTIQRTQQEDSAVYLCASSLAGGLSEQFFGPGTRLTVL.